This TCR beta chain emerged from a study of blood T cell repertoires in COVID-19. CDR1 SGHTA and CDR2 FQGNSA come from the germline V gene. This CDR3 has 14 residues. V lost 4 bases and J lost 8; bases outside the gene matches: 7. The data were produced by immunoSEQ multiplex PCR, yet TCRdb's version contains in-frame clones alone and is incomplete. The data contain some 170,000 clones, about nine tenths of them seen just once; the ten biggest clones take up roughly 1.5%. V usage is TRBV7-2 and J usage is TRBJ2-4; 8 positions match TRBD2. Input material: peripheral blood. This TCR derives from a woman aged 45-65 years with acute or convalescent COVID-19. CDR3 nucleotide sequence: TGTGCCAGCAGCTCCGGGACTAGTCGGTACATTCAGTACTTC. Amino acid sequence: CASSSGTSRYIQYF.